This TCR beta chain is drawn from a study of T cell responses to AZD1222 COVID-19 vaccine. Study-level results: Vaccine-related CD4 TCRs covered spike, predominating at 160-218 and 743-854. Increased Spike-specific TCR breadth and depth were observed after two AZD1222 doses. Donors in the cohort were predominantly white British and more often female, and clonal diversity was possibly underestimated.

The table came from immunoSEQ multiplex PCR; TCRdb's copy has only in-frame clones and leaves some out. Of about 110,000 clones in the sample, about 92% were seen once. Concerning this clone: Its matching antigen is unknown.

Germline V gives CDR1 SGHRS, CDR2 YFSETQ. CDR3 size: 14 residues. V was pared by 4 bases and J by 4 bases, with 12 bases between. The chain has TRBV5-1 and TRBJ1-3; D is ambiguous. This sample comprised peripheral blood, obtained on day 0 of MenACWY control vaccination. The sequence was collected from an adult in good health. The CDR3 sequence: CASSAAPPGNTIYF. The CDR3 region has the DNA TGCGCCAGCAGCGCGGCCCCGCCGGGAAACACCATATATTTT.